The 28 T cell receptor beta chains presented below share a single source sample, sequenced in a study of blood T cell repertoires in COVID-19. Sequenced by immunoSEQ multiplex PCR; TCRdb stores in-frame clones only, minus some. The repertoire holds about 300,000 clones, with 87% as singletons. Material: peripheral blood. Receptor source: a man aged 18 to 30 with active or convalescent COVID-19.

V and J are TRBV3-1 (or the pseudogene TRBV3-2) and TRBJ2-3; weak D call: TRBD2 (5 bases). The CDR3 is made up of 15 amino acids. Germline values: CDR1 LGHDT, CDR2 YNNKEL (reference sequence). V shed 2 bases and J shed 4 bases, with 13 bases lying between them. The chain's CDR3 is CASSQLGPGADTQYF. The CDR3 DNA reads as TGTGCCAGCAGCCAATTGGGCCCCGGGGCAGATACGCAGTATTTT.

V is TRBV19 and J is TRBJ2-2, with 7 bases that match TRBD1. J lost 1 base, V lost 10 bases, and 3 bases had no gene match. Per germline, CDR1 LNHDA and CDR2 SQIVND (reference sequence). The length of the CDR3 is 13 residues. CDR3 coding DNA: TGTGCCACACAGGGGTGGAACACCGGGGAGCTGTTTTTT. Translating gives CATQGWNTGELFF.

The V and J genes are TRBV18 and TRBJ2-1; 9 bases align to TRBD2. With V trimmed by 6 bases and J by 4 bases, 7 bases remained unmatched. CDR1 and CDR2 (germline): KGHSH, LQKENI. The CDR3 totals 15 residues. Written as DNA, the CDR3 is TGTGCCAGCTCGTGGGGTAGCGGGGGATACAATGAGCAGTTCTTC. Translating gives CASSWGSGGYNEQFF.

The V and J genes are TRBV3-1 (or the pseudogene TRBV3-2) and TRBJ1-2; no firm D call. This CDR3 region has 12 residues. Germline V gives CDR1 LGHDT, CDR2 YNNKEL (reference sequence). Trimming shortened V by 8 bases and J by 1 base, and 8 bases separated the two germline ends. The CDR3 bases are TGTGCCAGCCGTTCAGATAACTATGGCTACACCTTC. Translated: CASRSDNYGYTF.

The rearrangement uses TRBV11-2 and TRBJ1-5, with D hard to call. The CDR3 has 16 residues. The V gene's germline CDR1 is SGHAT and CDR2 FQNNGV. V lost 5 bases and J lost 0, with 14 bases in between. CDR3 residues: CASSPRAGYSNQPQHF. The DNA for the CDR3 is TGTGCCAGCAGCCCACGGGCGGGGTATAGCAATCAGCCCCAGCATTTT.

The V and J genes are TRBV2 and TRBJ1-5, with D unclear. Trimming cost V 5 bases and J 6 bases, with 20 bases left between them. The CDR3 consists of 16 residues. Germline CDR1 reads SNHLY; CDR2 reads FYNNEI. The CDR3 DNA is TGTGCCAGCAGTCCTAGTATCGTCCCTGGTCGTCAGCCCCAGCATTTT. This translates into CASSPSIVPGRQPQHF.

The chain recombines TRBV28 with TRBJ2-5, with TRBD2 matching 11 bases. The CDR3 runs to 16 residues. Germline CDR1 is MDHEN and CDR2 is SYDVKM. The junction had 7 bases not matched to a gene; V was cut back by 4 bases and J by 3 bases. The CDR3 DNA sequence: TGTGCCAGCAGTTCACTACCGGGACTAGCGGAAGAGACCCAGTACTTC. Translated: CASSSLPGLAEETQYF.

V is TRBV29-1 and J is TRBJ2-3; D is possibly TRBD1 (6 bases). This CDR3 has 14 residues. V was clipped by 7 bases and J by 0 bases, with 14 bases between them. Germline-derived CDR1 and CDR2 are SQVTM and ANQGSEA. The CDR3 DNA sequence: TGCAGCGGTACTGGGCAGGGGAGCACAGATACGCAGTATTTT. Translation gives CSGTGQGSTDTQYF.

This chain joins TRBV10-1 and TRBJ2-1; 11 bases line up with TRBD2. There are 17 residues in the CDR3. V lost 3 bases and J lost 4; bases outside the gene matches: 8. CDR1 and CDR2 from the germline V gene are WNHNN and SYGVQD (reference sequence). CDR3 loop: CASSDTVLAGGYNEQFF. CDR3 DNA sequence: TGCGCCAGCAGTGATACGGTTTTAGCGGGGGGGTACAATGAGCAGTTCTTC.

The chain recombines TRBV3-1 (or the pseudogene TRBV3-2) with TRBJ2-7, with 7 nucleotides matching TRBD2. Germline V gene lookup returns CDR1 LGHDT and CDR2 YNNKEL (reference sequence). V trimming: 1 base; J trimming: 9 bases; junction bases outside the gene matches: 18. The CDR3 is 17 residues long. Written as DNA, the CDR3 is TGTGCCAGCAGCCAAGTGCGTTTGGGCGGGAGCCTCTCGCTGCAGTACTTC. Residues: CASSQVRLGGSLSLQYF.

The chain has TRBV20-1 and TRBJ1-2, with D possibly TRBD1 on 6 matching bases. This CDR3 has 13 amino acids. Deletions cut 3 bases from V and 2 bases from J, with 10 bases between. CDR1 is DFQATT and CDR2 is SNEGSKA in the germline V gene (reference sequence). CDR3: CSASSGENYGYTF. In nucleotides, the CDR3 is TGCAGTGCTAGTTCAGGGGAAAACTATGGCTACACCTTC.

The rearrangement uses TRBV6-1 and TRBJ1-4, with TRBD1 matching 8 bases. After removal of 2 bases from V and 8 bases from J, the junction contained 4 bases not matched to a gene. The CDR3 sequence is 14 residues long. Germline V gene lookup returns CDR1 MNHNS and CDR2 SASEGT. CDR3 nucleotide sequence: TGTGCCAGCAGTGAACAGGGGGCGTGGGAAAAACTGTTTTTT. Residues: CASSEQGAWEKLFF.

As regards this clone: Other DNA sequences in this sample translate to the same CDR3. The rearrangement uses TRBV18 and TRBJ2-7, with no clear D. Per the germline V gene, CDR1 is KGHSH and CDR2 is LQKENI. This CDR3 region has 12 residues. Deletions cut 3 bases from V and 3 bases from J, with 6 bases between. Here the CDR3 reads CASSPTNYEQYF. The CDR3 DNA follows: TGTGCCAGCTCACCGACAAACTACGAGCAGTACTTC.

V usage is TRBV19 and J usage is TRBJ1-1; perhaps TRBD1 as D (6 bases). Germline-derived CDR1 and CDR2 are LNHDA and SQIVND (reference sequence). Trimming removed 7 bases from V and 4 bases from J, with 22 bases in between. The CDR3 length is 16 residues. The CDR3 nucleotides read TGTGCCAGTACCCATGTCGCGGGGGGCGCGGGCACTGAAGCTTTCTTT. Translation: CASTHVAGGAGTEAFF.

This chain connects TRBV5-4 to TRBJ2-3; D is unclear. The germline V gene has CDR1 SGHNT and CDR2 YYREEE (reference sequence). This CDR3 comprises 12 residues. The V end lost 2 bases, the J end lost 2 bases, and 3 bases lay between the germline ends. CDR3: CASSFNTDTQYF. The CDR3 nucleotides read TGTGCCAGCAGCTTTAACACAGATACGCAGTATTTT. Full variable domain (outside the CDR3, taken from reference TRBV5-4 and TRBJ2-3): ETGVTQSPTHLIKTRGQQVTLRCSSQSGHNTVSWYQQALGQGPQFIFQYYREEENGRGNFPPRFSGLQFPNYSSELNVNALELDDSALYLCASSFNTDTQYFGPGTRLTVL.

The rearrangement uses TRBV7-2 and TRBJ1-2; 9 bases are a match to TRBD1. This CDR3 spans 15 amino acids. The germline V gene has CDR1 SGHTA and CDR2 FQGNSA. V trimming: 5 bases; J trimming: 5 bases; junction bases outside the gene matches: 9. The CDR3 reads CASSQGTGSRYGYTF. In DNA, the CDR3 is TGTGCCAGCAGCCAGGGGACAGGGAGCCGGTATGGCTACACCTTC.

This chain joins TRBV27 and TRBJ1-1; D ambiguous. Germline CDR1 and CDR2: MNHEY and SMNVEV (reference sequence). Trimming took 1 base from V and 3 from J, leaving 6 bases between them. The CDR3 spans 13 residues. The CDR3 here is CASSLYFDTEAFF. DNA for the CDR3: TGTGCCAGCAGTTTATACTTCGACACTGAAGCTTTCTTT.

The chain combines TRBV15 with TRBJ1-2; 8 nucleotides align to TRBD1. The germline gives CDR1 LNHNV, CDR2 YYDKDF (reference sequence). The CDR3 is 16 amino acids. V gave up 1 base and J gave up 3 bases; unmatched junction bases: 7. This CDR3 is CATSRVQGAGDYGYTF. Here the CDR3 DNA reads TGTGCCACCAGCAGAGTCCAGGGGGCAGGGGACTATGGCTACACCTTC.

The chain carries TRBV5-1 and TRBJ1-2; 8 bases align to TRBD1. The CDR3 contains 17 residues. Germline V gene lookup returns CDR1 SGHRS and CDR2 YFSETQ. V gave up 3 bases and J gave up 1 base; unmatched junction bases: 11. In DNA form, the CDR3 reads TGCGCCAGCAGCTGGAATCCGGGACAGGAAGATAACTATGGCTACACCTTC. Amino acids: CASSWNPGQEDNYGYTF.

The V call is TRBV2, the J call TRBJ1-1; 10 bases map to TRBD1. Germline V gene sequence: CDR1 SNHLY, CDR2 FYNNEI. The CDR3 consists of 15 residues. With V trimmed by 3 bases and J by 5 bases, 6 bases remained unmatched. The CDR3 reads CASSETGGAFTEAFF. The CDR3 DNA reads TGTGCCAGCAGTGAGACAGGGGGCGCGTTTACTGAAGCTTTCTTT.

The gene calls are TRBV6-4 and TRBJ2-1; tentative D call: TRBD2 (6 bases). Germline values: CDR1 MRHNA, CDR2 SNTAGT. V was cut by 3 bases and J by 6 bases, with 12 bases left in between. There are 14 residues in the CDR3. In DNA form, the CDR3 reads TGTGCCAGCAGTGAAATAGCGGAGATCAATGAGCAGTTCTTC. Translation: CASSEIAEINEQFF.

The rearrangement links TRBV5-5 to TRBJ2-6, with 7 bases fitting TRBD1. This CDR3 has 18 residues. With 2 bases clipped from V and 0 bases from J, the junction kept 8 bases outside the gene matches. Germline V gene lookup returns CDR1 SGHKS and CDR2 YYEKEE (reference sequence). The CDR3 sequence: CASSFGDSLSSGANVLTF. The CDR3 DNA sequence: TGTGCCAGCAGCTTTGGGGACAGCCTCTCCTCTGGGGCCAACGTCCTGACTTTC.

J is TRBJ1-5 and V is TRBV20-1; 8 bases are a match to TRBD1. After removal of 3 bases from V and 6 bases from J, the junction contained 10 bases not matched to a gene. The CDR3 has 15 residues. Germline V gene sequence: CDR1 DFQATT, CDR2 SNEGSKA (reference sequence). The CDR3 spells CSASTGTGSFQPQHF. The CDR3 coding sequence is TGCAGTGCTAGTACCGGGACAGGTAGTTTTCAGCCCCAGCATTTT.

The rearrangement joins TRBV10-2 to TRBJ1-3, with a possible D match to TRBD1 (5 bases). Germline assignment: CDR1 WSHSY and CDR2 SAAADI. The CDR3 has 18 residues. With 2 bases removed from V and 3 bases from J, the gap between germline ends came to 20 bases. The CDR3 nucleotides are TGCGCCAGCAGTGAGCTCGGTGGACATGCAATCATTGGAAACACCATATATTTT. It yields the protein CASSELGGHAIIGNTIYF.

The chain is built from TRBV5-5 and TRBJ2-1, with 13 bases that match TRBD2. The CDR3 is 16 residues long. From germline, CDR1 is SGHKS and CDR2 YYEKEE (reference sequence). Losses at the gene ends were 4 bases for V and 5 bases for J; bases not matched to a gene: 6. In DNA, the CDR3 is TGTGCCAGCAGCACCTGGACTAGCGGGAGAAACAATGAGCAGTTCTTC. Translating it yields CASSTWTSGRNNEQFF.

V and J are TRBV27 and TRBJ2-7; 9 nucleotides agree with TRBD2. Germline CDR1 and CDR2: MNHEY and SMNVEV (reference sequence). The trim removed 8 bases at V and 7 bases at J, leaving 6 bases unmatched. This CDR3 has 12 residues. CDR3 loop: CASFSGSREQYF. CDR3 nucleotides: TGTGCCAGCTTTAGCGGGAGCCGGGAGCAGTACTTC.

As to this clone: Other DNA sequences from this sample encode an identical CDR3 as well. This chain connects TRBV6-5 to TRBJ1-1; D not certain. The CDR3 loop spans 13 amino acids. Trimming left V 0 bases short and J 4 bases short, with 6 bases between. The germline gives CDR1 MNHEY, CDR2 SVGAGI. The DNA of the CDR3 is TGTGCCAGCAGTTACTCGGGAGGCACTGAAGCTTTCTTT. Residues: CASSYSGGTEAFF.

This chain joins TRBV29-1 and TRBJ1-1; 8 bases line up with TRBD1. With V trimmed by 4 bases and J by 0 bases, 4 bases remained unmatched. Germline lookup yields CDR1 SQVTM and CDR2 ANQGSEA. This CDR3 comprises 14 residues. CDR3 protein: CSVGPTGVNTEAFF. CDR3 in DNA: TGCAGCGTTGGTCCGACAGGGGTGAACACTGAAGCTTTCTTT.